Following are 24 T cell receptor beta chains from one sample sequenced in a study of blood T cell repertoires in COVID-19. Some clones are missing from TCRdb's copy, which holds only in-frame ones; the method was immunoSEQ multiplex PCR. The data show over 250,000 clones, with over 75% seen just once and approximately 1.2% held by the top ten. The specimen sequenced was PBMCs or T cells enriched from blood (not recorded which). These TCRs come from a woman aged 25-40 years who had recovered from COVID-19.

CDR3 nucleotides: TGTGCCAGCAGGACATCGGGGGAGCGCTACACCTTC. Its protein product is CASRTSGERYTF. The chain uses TRBV6-5 and TRBJ1-2, with D possibly TRBD1 on 5 matching bases. This CDR3 is 12 amino acids long. Germline V gives CDR1 MNHEY, CDR2 SVGAGI. V lost 6 bases to trimming and J lost 9 bases, with 14 bases between them.

Only one count was recorded for this clone. This sample includes further DNA sequences coding for the same CDR3. The chain uses TRBV18 and TRBJ2-7; no clear D. Germline V CDR1 and CDR2: KGHSH, LQKENI. The CDR3 length is 13 residues. V was pared by 3 bases and J by 0 bases, with 6 bases between. The CDR3 spells CASSPSGSYEQYF. CDR3 bases: TGTGCCAGCTCACCCTCGGGCTCCTACGAGCAGTACTTC.

The J gene is TRBJ1-1, the V gene TRBV27; 7 bases match TRBD1. The CDR3 totals 14 residues. Germline values: CDR1 MNHEY, CDR2 SMNVEV (reference sequence). Trimming removed 6 bases from V and 0 bases from J; junction bases left unmatched: 4. The CDR3 DNA reads TGTGCCAGCAGGGGGGGACAGTTGAACACTGAAGCTTTCTTT. This sequence encodes CASRGGQLNTEAFF.

The chain couples TRBV4-1 to TRBJ1-1, with D uncertain. CDR3 length: 14 residues. The germline V gene has CDR1 MGHRA and CDR2 YSYEKL. Trimming removed 6 bases from V and 1 base from J, with 12 bases in between. Here the CDR3 reads CASRNGVENTEAFF. CDR3 coding DNA: TGCGCCAGCAGAAACGGGGTTGAGAACACTGAAGCTTTCTTT.

The CDR3 DNA is TGTGCCAGCCTAGACTGGACAGGGTATCTTGGCTACACCTTC. Protein sequence: CASLDWTGYLGYTF. The chain uses TRBV2 and TRBJ1-2; 8 bases match TRBD1. The CDR3 has 14 amino acids. Unmatched junction bases numbered 12, after V lost 8 bases and J lost 7 bases. CDR1 is SNHLY and CDR2 is FYNNEI in the germline V gene.

The V call is TRBV7-9, the J call TRBJ1-5; D remains unclear. The CDR3 has 12 amino acids. V lost 5 bases, J lost 5 bases, and 7 bases lay in between. Germline V gene sequence: CDR1 SEHNR, CDR2 FQNEAQ (reference sequence). The CDR3 sequence: CASSIQDQPQHF. The CDR3, as DNA: TGTGCCAGCAGCATTCAGGATCAGCCCCAGCATTTT.

V gene TRBV2 combines with J gene TRBJ2-1; D ambiguous. The CDR3 runs 13 residues. Germline values: CDR1 SNHLY, CDR2 FYNNEI. V was shortened by 3 bases and J by 3 bases, with 6 bases between the two germline ends. DNA for the CDR3: TGTGCCAGCAGTGACCCCAGCTACAATGAGCAGTTCTTC. The encoded protein is CASSDPSYNEQFF. The entire variable domain, with the rest obtained from reference TRBV2 and TRBJ2-1, is as follows: EPEVTQTPSHQVTQMGQEVILRCVPISNHLYFYWYRQILGQKVEFLVSFYNNEISEKSEIFDDQFSVERPDGSNFTLKIRSTKLEDSAMYFCASSDPSYNEQFFGPGTRLTVL.

The chain is built from TRBV2 and TRBJ2-2; maybe TRBD1 (5 bases). Germline V gene data show CDR1 as SNHLY and CDR2 as FYNNEI. V lost 1 base to trimming and J lost 4 bases, with 10 bases between them. The length of the CDR3 is 15 residues. The CDR3: CASSEGQGSTGELFF. CDR3 nucleotides: TGTGCCAGCAGTGAAGGGCAGGGAAGCACCGGGGAGCTGTTTTTT.

With regard to this clone: No DNA is shown, since the ends of the CDR3 on it are uncertain; the CDR3 is the one TCRdb lists. V is TRBV28 and J is TRBJ2-1; TRBD2 is the table's D call, not checked against the DNA. The CDR3 extends over 16 residues, inclusive of both ends. The germline CDR1 and CDR2 sequences are MDHEN and SYDVKM. CDR3 sequence reads: CASSTSRGGSRREQFF.

The chain employs TRBV12-3 or TRBV12-4 and TRBJ2-7, with a possible D match to TRBD2 (6 bases). V was trimmed by 6 bases and J by 5 bases, leaving 14 bases between them. This CDR3 has 13 amino acids. CDR3 amino acids: CASSLLAFNEQYF. CDR3 nucleotides: TGTGCCAGCAGCCTTCTAGCGTTCAACGAGCAGTACTTC.

This chain connects TRBV5-1 to TRBJ1-1; 9 bases match TRBD1. Germline V lookup: CDR1 SGHRS, CDR2 YFSETQ. CDR3 length equals 16 residues. V lost 5 bases and J lost 0; bases outside the gene matches: 8. The CDR3 nucleotides read TGCGCCAGCAGACAACAGGGGGCTCAAATGAACACTGAAGCTTTCTTT. Encoded protein: CASRQQGAQMNTEAFF.

The sample holds one count of this clone. CDR3 DNA: TGCAGCGTTGTGACAGGGGCAGTCTATGGCTACACCTTC. Protein: CSVVTGAVYGYTF. This chain uses TRBV29-1 with TRBJ1-2; the match to TRBD1 covers 8 bases. V shed 4 bases and J 4 bases; nucleotides not matched to a gene: 5. The CDR3 runs 13 residues. In germline, CDR1 is SQVTM, CDR2 ANQGSEA.

The V and J genes are TRBV28 and TRBJ1-5; 9 bases align to TRBD1. Germline CDR1 MDHEN, CDR2 SYDVKM. This CDR3 has 16 residues. J lost 4 bases, V lost 5 bases, and 9 bases had no gene match. The CDR3 bases are TGTGCCAGCAGTCCTAATCTGACAGGGGGAAATCAGCCCCAGCATTTT. Protein sequence: CASSPNLTGGNQPQHF.

This clone was detected a few times. The chain combines TRBV7-9 with TRBJ2-7; tentatively, D is TRBD2 (6 bases). CDR1 is SEHNR, CDR2 FQNEAQ, per germline (reference sequence). V was clipped by 4 bases and J by 2 bases, with 12 bases between them. CDR3 length equals 14 residues. The CDR3 bases are TGTGCCAGCAGCTCCAGTAGCGGCCCCTACGAGCAGTACTTC. Protein: CASSSSSGPYEQYF.

The chain carries TRBV7-2 and TRBJ2-1, with 11 bases matching TRBD2. With V trimmed by 1 base and J by 6 bases, 8 bases remained unmatched. The CDR3 has 17 residues. Looked up from germline, CDR1 is SGHTA and CDR2 is FQGNSA. The CDR3 DNA sequence: TGTGCCAGCAGCTTAGTAGGTAGCGGGAGGGAGGGCAATGAGCAGTTCTTC. Translation gives CASSLVGSGREGNEQFF. The whole variable domain, remainder taken from reference TRBV7-2 and TRBJ2-1, is GAGVSQSPSNKVTEKGKDVELRCDPISGHTALYWYRQSLGQGLEFLIYFQGNSAPDKSGLPSDRFSAERTGGSVSTLTIQRTQQEDSAVYLCASSLVGSGREGNEQFFGPGTRLTVL.

A single count supports this clone. The chain links TRBV27 to TRBJ1-2; 7 bases are a match to TRBD1. V dropped 8 bases and J dropped 2; count of bases not matched to a gene: 8. Looked up from germline, CDR1 is MNHEY and CDR2 is SMNVEV (reference sequence). This CDR3 has 14 amino acids. CDR3 DNA sequence: TGTGCCAGCCGAAGGGGCAGGGGGAACTATGGCTACACCTTC. Translating gives CASRRGRGNYGYTF.

The chain combines TRBV2 with TRBJ1-2; D ambiguous. Trimming removed 2 bases from V and 4 bases from J, with 5 bases in between. Germline V gene lookup returns CDR1 SNHLY and CDR2 FYNNEI. This CDR3 region has 12 residues. CDR3 sequence: CASSESTYGYTF. The DNA for the CDR3 is TGTGCCAGCAGTGAAAGCACCTATGGCTACACCTTC.

This chain links TRBV9 with TRBJ2-4; 9 bases align to TRBD1. The length of the CDR3 is 18 residues. Germline CDR1 reads SGDLS; CDR2 reads YYNGEE. V lost 0 bases to trimming and J lost 3 bases; unmatched junction nucleotides: 10. The DNA for the CDR3 is TGTGCCAGCAGCGTAGGGGAGGGACAGGGCTTCGTCAAAAACATTCAGTACTTC. Protein: CASSVGEGQGFVKNIQYF.

The gene calls are TRBV7-9 and TRBJ1-5; TRBD1 matches at 8 bases. Trimming took 4 bases from V and 0 from J; bases not matched to a gene: 11. Germline V gene lookup returns CDR1 SEHNR and CDR2 FQNEAQ (reference sequence). The CDR3 is 18 residues long. The CDR3 sequence is CASSSGPRTGFSNQPQHF. The CDR3, as DNA: TGTGCCAGCAGCTCGGGGCCTCGGACAGGGTTTAGCAATCAGCCCCAGCATTTT. The full variable domain, rest sourced from reference TRBV7-9 and TRBJ1-5, is DTGVSQNPRHKITKRGQNVTFRCDPISEHNRLYWYRQTLGQGPEFLTYFQNEAQLEKSRLLSDRFSAERPKGSFSTLEIQRTEQGDSAMYLCASSSGPRTGFSNQPQHFGDGTRLSIL.

V usage is TRBV2 and J usage is TRBJ2-7; 7 nucleotides align to TRBD1. V shed 7 bases and J 7 bases; nucleotides not matched to a gene: 13. The CDR3 contains 14 residues. Germline CDR1 and CDR2: SNHLY and FYNNEI. For the CDR3, the DNA is TGTGCCAGCACCCGGGACAGTATTTCTATAGAGCAGTACTTC. This sequence encodes CASTRDSISIEQYF.

V is TRBV4-3 and J is TRBJ1-1; no definite D call. The germline V gene has CDR1 LGHNA and CDR2 YSLEER. The CDR3 length is 15 residues. Trimming took off 0 bases at V and 5 bases at J, with 13 bases between the two ends. DNA for the CDR3: TGCGCCAGCAGCCAAGAGGCTCTCGAGGAAACTGAAGCTTTCTTT. This gives the protein CASSQEALEETEAFF.

This clone was found once. The rearrangement uses TRBV14 and TRBJ2-7; a possible D gene is TRBD1 (6 bases). The CDR3 is 13 residues long. The V end was cut by 7 bases, the J end by 0 bases, with 10 bases between. Germline V gene data show CDR1 as SGHDN and CDR2 as FVKESK. The CDR3 protein is CASTETGSYEQYF. The CDR3 region has the DNA TGTGCCAGCACCGAGACAGGCTCCTACGAGCAGTACTTC.

This chain joins TRBV7-9 and TRBJ1-1, with D possibly matching TRBD1 (6 bases). CDR3 size: 16 residues. The ends were cut back, 1 base at V and 1 base at J, with 13 bases in the middle. Germline CDR1 is SEHNR and CDR2 is FQNEAQ (reference sequence). The CDR3 DNA reads as TGTGCCAGCAGCTTAGAGCGGGGAGGGGGGAACACTGAAGCTTTCTTT. Translation gives CASSLERGGGNTEAFF.

This rearrangement joins TRBV30 to TRBJ1-2; 8 bases align to TRBD1. V lost 5 bases, J lost 5 bases, and 4 bases stayed unmatched. The CDR3 extends over 12 amino acids. From germline, CDR1 is GTSNPN and CDR2 SVGIG (reference sequence). CDR3 loop: CAWDQGAYGYTF. The CDR3 region has the DNA TGTGCCTGGGACCAGGGGGCTTATGGCTACACCTTC.